The 27 T cell receptor beta chains below come from one sample, sequenced in a study of beta chain features in type 1 diabetes. The sequenced template was cDNA made from the entire isolated RNA. The protocol was immunoSEQ multiplex PCR, while the TCRdb copy is restricted to in-frame clones and leaves out a portion. Among roughly 350,000 clones listed, roughly 9.6% were seen once. The material sequenced was naive CD4+ T cells from blood. These receptors were obtained from a woman aged 25-40 years in good health.

CDR3 residues: CASSLAGQMNTEAFF. In DNA form, the CDR3 reads TGTGCCAGCAGCTTAGCGGGACAGATGAACACTGAAGCTTTCTTT. V usage is TRBV7-2 and J usage is TRBJ1-1; 7 nucleotides align to TRBD1. V gave up 0 bases and J gave up 0 bases; unmatched junction bases: 1. Germline V CDR1 and CDR2: SGHTA, FQGNSA. The CDR3 covers 15 residues.

The sample holds a few counts of this clone. The V call is TRBV4-3, the J call TRBJ1-2; a weak D match, TRBD1 (5 bases). The CDR3 is made up of 14 amino acids. Trimming pared 0 bases from V and 4 bases from J, leaving 9 bases between. Per the germline V gene, CDR1 is LGHNA and CDR2 is YSLEER. CDR3 sequence reads: CASSQDTGRYGYTF. CDR3 nucleotide sequence: TGCGCCAGCAGCCAAGATACAGGACGCTATGGCTACACCTTC.

V is TRBV28 and J is TRBJ1-2; tentatively, D is TRBD1 (5 bases). Trimming removed 1 base from V and 7 bases from J, with 16 bases in between. Germline V gives CDR1 MDHEN, CDR2 SYDVKM. This CDR3 spans 15 amino acids. The CDR3 region is CASSLYDLGRAGYTF. Written as DNA, the CDR3 is TGTGCCAGCAGTTTATATGATCTCGGCAGGGCTGGCTACACCTTC.

The rearrangement uses TRBV28 and TRBJ2-7, with 12 positions matching TRBD2. This CDR3 has 15 amino acids. V gave up 4 bases and J gave up 10 bases; unmatched junction bases: 11. The germline gives CDR1 MDHEN, CDR2 SYDVKM. The chain's CDR3 is CASSSPGSSGRAQYF. In DNA form, the CDR3 reads TGTGCCAGCAGTTCCCCGGGCTCTAGCGGGAGGGCCCAGTACTTC.

On this clone: The identical CDR3 is also encoded by other nucleotide sequences in the sample. The chain employs TRBV19 and TRBJ1-5; 10 nucleotides match TRBD1. The germline gives CDR1 LNHDA, CDR2 SQIVND (reference sequence). With V trimmed by 4 bases and J by 4 bases, 1 base remained unmatched. CDR3 length: 14 amino acids. This CDR3 is CASSTGQGNQPQHF. DNA for the CDR3: TGTGCCAGTAGTACGGGACAGGGGAATCAGCCCCAGCATTTT.

This clone was recorded a few times. This chain links TRBV27 with TRBJ2-1, with 11 nucleotides matching TRBD2. CDR1 and CDR2 (germline): MNHEY, SMNVEV (reference sequence). The CDR3 consists of 16 residues. V was clipped by 7 bases and J by 9 bases; unmatched bases: 14. CDR3 loop: CASTTSGSFVGVEQFF. CDR3 nucleotide sequence: TGTGCCAGCACTACTAGCGGGAGTTTCGTCGGGGTTGAGCAGTTCTTC.

Worth noting for this clone: This same CDR3 is encoded by further DNA sequences in the sample. The chain couples TRBV28 to TRBJ2-7; TRBD2 matches 11 bases. This CDR3 is 15 amino acids long. Germline lookup yields CDR1 MDHEN and CDR2 SYDVKM. V lost 2 bases, J lost 3 bases, and 3 bases stayed unmatched. DNA for the CDR3: TGTGCCAGCAGTTTACGACTAGCGGGGAGCTACGAGCAGTACTTC. It codes for CASSLRLAGSYEQYF. Supplemented by reference TRBV28 and TRBJ2-7, the full variable domain reads DVKVTQSSRYLVKRTGEKVFLECVQDMDHENMFWYRQDPGLGLRLIYFSYDVKMKEKGDIPEGYSVSREKKERFSLILESASTNQTSMYLCASSLRLAGSYEQYFGPGTRLTVT.

CDR3 sequence (DNA): TGTGCCTGGAGTGTTCTGCCTAACGAGCAGTACTTC. Its protein product is CAWSVLPNEQYF. The chain employs TRBV30 and TRBJ2-7, with D uncertain. Germline CDR1 GTSNPN, CDR2 SVGIG (reference sequence). Deletions cut 0 bases from V and 5 bases from J, with 8 bases between. The CDR3 runs to 12 residues.

This clone came up a few times. The V and J genes are TRBV28 and TRBJ2-7, with 8 positions matching TRBD2. The CDR3 covers 17 residues. Germline V gives CDR1 MDHEN, CDR2 SYDVKM. V dropped 4 bases and J dropped 4; count of bases not matched to a gene: 15. CDR3 DNA sequence: TGTGCCAGCAGTTCGCCCCTAGGAGCGGGAGTCTTTTACGAGCAGTACTTC. Encoded protein: CASSSPLGAGVFYEQYF.

In its sample, this clone was seen a few times. The chain uses TRBV28 and TRBJ2-3; 8 positions match TRBD1. The germline V gene encodes CDR1 MDHEN and CDR2 SYDVKM. CDR3 length: 15 amino acids. V lost 2 bases and J lost 5; bases outside the gene matches: 6. CDR3 in amino acids: CASSLIQGAKDTQYF. For the CDR3, the DNA is TGTGCCAGCAGTTTAATCCAGGGGGCGAAAGATACGCAGTATTTT.

To note about this clone: The same CDR3 is also encoded by other DNA sequences in this sample. The chain employs TRBV9 and TRBJ2-5; D gene unclear. Per germline, CDR1 SGDLS and CDR2 YYNGEE. V was shortened by 0 bases and J by 5 bases, with 8 bases between the two germline ends. This CDR3 has 13 residues. The CDR3 sequence: CASSVGGRETQYF. CDR3 in DNA: TGTGCCAGCAGCGTAGGCGGTCGGGAGACCCAGTACTTC.

The chain uses TRBV18 and TRBJ2-1; maybe TRBD2 (5 bases). CDR3 length equals 16 residues. Deletions cut 4 bases from V and 6 bases from J, with 19 bases between. The germline V gene encodes CDR1 KGHSH and CDR2 LQKENI. The chain's CDR3 is CASSRLDQGAANEQFF. The CDR3 DNA follows: TGTGCCAGCTCACGACTCGACCAAGGAGCGGCCAATGAGCAGTTCTTC.

This clone was seen only a few times. The chain has TRBV28 and TRBJ2-5; 7 bases map to TRBD2. The ends lost 3 bases at V and 4 bases at J; junction bases unmatched: 11. Per the germline V gene, CDR1 is MDHEN and CDR2 is SYDVKM. The CDR3 runs 16 residues. The chain's CDR3 is CASSFGGGARGETQYF. CDR3 DNA: TGTGCCAGCAGTTTCGGGGGAGGGGCCCGGGGAGAGACCCAGTACTTC.

In its sample, this clone was seen a few times. This chain links TRBV4-3 with TRBJ2-2; no clear D gene. The CDR3 has 14 amino acids. Deletions cut 1 base from V and 2 bases from J, with 5 bases between. The germline CDR1 and CDR2 sequences are LGHNA and YSLEER. The DNA of the CDR3 is TGCGCCAGCAGCCAAGGAGAAAACACCGGGGAGCTGTTTTTT. It yields the protein CASSQGENTGELFF.

J is TRBJ1-2 and V is TRBV30; D is perhaps TRBD1 (6 bases). The CDR3 length is 13 residues. Germline lookup yields CDR1 GTSNPN and CDR2 SVGIG (reference sequence). Deletions cut 5 bases from V and 1 base from J, with 11 bases between. CDR3 sequence: CAWEADSNYGYTF. DNA of the CDR3: TGTGCCTGGGAAGCGGACAGTAACTATGGCTACACCTTC.

The chain has TRBV5-4 and TRBJ2-3; 14 bases are shared with TRBD2. The length of the CDR3 is 17 residues. J lost 2 bases, V lost 4 bases, and 6 bases had no gene match. Germline assignment: CDR1 SGHNT and CDR2 YYREEE (reference sequence). CDR3 loop: CASSPGLAGGITDTQYF. CDR3 in DNA: TGTGCCAGCAGCCCAGGACTAGCGGGAGGAATCACAGATACGCAGTATTTT. The full variable domain, in which reference TRBV5-4 and TRBJ2-3 provide the parts outside the CDR3, is ETGVTQSPTHLIKTRGQQVTLRCSSQSGHNTVSWYQQALGQGPQFIFQYYREEENGRGNFPPRFSGLQFPNYSSELNVNALELDDSALYLCASSPGLAGGITDTQYFGPGTRLTVL.

The chain employs TRBV15 and TRBJ2-3; 12 bases fit TRBD2. Germline assignment: CDR1 LNHNV and CDR2 YYDKDF (reference sequence). The J segment lost 2 bases and the V segment lost 5 bases, leaving 5 bases of the junction unmatched. This CDR3 has 16 residues. The CDR3 reads CATSSLAGGVTDTQYF. CDR3 bases: TGTGCCACCAGCTCCCTAGCGGGAGGGGTCACAGATACGCAGTATTTT.

This clone was counted a few times. The chain links TRBV7-3 to TRBJ2-3, with 7 bases that match TRBD1. The CDR3 is made up of 16 amino acids. Trimming at V came to 2 bases and at J to 1 base, leaving 6 bases not matched to a gene. CDR1 is SGHTA and CDR2 is FQGTGA in the germline V gene. CDR3 protein: CASSLGLGTGTDTQYF. The CDR3 DNA reads as TGTGCCAGCAGCTTAGGCCTTGGGACAGGCACAGATACGCAGTATTTT.

This clone was detected a few times. V is TRBV28 and J is TRBJ2-7; unclear D gene. This CDR3 is built from 12 residues. Trimming shortened V by 8 bases and J by 0 bases, and 8 bases separated the two germline ends. The germline V gene has CDR1 MDHEN and CDR2 SYDVKM. The CDR3 here is CASRGSSYEQYF. In DNA, the CDR3 is TGTGCCAGCCGCGGATCCTCCTACGAGCAGTACTTC.

This clone was observed once. V and J are TRBV30 and TRBJ2-2; perhaps TRBD1 as D (6 bases). From germline, CDR1 is GTSNPN and CDR2 SVGIG (reference sequence). The CDR3 is 15 residues long. V shed 3 bases and J shed 0 bases, with 11 bases lying between them. The CDR3 region is CAWRSGHANTGELFF. Written as DNA, the CDR3 is TGTGCCTGGAGGTCGGGACACGCGAACACCGGGGAGCTGTTTTTT. Full variable domain (rest looked up from reference TRBV30 and TRBJ2-2): SQTIHQWPATLVQPVGSPLSLECTVEGTSNPNLYWYRQAAGRGLQLLFYSVGIGQISSEVPQNLSASRPQDRQFILSSKKLLLSDSGFYLCAWRSGHANTGELFFGEGSRLTVL.

This chain joins TRBV30 and TRBJ1-4; D remains unclear. The CDR3 spans 12 residues. V shed 1 base and J shed 8 bases, with 8 bases lying between them. The germline CDR1 and CDR2 sequences are GTSNPN and SVGIG (reference sequence). CDR3 nucleotides: TGTGCCTGGAGTGCGGAGGGCGAAAAACTGTTTTTT. Protein sequence: CAWSAEGEKLFF.

The table lists this clone with a few counts. The J gene is TRBJ2-7, the V gene TRBV10-2; 11 nucleotides align to TRBD1. Per the germline V gene, CDR1 is WSHSY and CDR2 is SAAADI. The CDR3 loop spans 14 amino acids. J was trimmed by 4 bases and V by 8 bases; bases with no gene match: 7. CDR3 DNA sequence: TGCGCCAGCCGTGGACAGGGGGCCTTGTACGAGCAGTACTTC. Translation gives CASRGQGALYEQYF.

Here the CDR3 DNA reads TGCGCCAGCAGCCAAGATGAGGGTAGCGGGAGTACGGTAGAGACCCAGTACTTC. Residues: CASSQDEGSGSTVETQYF. This chain uses TRBV4-3 with TRBJ2-5, with 9 positions matching TRBD2. This CDR3 contains 18 residues. The germline V gene encodes CDR1 LGHNA and CDR2 YSLEER. V gave up 0 bases and J gave up 4 bases; unmatched junction bases: 12.

The CDR3 DNA follows: TGTGCCAGCAGCTCAGGGACGGACTATTTCTACGAGCAGTACTTC. The encoded protein is CASSSGTDYFYEQYF. V gene TRBV7-2 combines with J gene TRBJ2-7, with a weak D call TRBD2 (6 bases). Per germline, CDR1 SGHTA and CDR2 FQGNSA. Between the trimmed V and J ends, which lost 4 bases and 3 bases, there was a span of 16 bases. The CDR3 loop spans 15 amino acids. Based on the CDR3 plus reference TRBV7-2 and TRBJ2-7, the full variable domain is GAGVSQSPSNKVTEKGKDVELRCDPISGHTALYWYRQSLGQGLEFLIYFQGNSAPDKSGLPSDRFSAERTGGSVSTLTIQRTQQEDSAVYLCASSSGTDYFYEQYFGPGTRLTVT.

The CDR3 region has the DNA TGTGCCAGCAGCTTAGAAGGGGGCGGCTACGAGCAGTACTTC. Protein: CASSLEGGGYEQYF. The chain carries TRBV7-9 and TRBJ2-7; 7 nucleotides agree with TRBD1. CDR3 length: 14 residues. After removal of 1 base from V and 3 bases from J, the junction contained 3 bases not matched to a gene. Germline V gene lookup returns CDR1 SEHNR and CDR2 FQNEAQ (reference sequence).

In nucleotides, the CDR3 is TGTGCCAGCAGCGTAACACAACGACAAGGCACAGATACGCAGTATTTT. This encodes CASSVTQRQGTDTQYF. The rearrangement joins TRBV9 to TRBJ2-3; no definite D call. Germline CDR1 reads SGDLS; CDR2 reads YYNGEE. Trimming shortened V by 1 base and J by 1 base, and 13 bases separated the two germline ends. This CDR3 spans 16 amino acids.

J is TRBJ1-5 and V is TRBV29-1; 8 nucleotides align to TRBD1. Germline CDR1 reads SQVTM; CDR2 reads ANQGSEA. The CDR3 is 15 amino acids. J lost 5 bases, V lost 5 bases, and 11 bases had no gene match. This CDR3 is CSVTLQGDNYQPQHF. The CDR3 DNA reads TGCAGCGTTACCCTACAGGGGGATAATTATCAGCCCCAGCATTTT. The complete variable domain, with remaining parts taken from reference TRBV29-1 and TRBJ1-5, reads SAVISQKPSRDICQRGTSLTIQCQVDSQVTMMFWYRQQPGQSLTLIATANQGSEATYESGFVIDKFPISRPNLTFSTLTVSNMSPEDSSIYLCSVTLQGDNYQPQHFGDGTRLSIL.